The next 22 T cell receptor beta chains were all read from a single sample in a study of shared clonotypes between healthy human individuals. Terminally differentiated effector memory CD45RA+ cells were excluded from the naive CD8 cells, which were CD45RO-negative and positively selected for CCR7. Assay: immunoSEQ multiplex PCR; the TCRdb copy retains only in-frame clones and omits some. In the table there are 550,000 to 650,000 clones, roughly 96% of which are singletons. The sequenced sample was naive CD8+ T cells sorted from blood. These receptors all come from a woman between 25 and 40 years old in good health.

The chain couples TRBV28 to TRBJ2-5; TRBD2 matches 11 bases. The J call may not be correct, given that the DNA end is closer to TRBJ2-7. Germline assignment: CDR1 MDHEN and CDR2 SYDVKM. The CDR3 loop spans 14 amino acids. As DNA, the CDR3 is TGTGCCAGCAGCACGACTAGCGGGACGGACGAGCAGTACTTC. It translates to CASSTTSGTDEQYF.

This clone was counted once. CDR3 amino acids: CASSLVFSGGRTNEKLFF. The CDR3 DNA reads TGTGCCAGCAGCTTAGTGTTCTCAGGGGGCAGGACTAATGAAAAACTGTTTTTT. The chain carries TRBV7-8 and TRBJ1-4; 8 bases fit TRBD1. Looked up from germline, CDR1 is SGHVS and CDR2 is FQNEAQ. The J segment lost 2 bases and the V segment lost 1 base, leaving 9 bases of the junction unmatched. The CDR3 runs 18 residues.

V gene TRBV11-2 combines with J gene TRBJ2-2; 12 bases match TRBD1. The V segment lost 2 bases and the J segment 7 bases; nucleotides outside the gene matches: 5. The germline V gene encodes CDR1 SGHAT and CDR2 FQNNGV. This CDR3 has 16 amino acids. This CDR3 is CASSLKGQGAHGELFF. The CDR3 coding sequence is TGTGCCAGCAGCTTAAAGGGACAGGGGGCGCACGGGGAGCTGTTTTTT. The variable domain in full, with the rest retrieved from reference TRBV11-2 and TRBJ2-2, is EAGVAQSPRYKIIEKRQSVAFWCNPISGHATLYWYQQILGQGPKLLIQFQNNGVVDDSQLPKDRFSAERLKGVDSTLKIQPAKLEDSAVYLCASSLKGQGAHGELFFGEGSRLTVL.

The chain has TRBV28 and TRBJ2-5, with D perhaps matching TRBD1 (6 bases). V dropped 6 bases and J dropped 3 bases, with 14 bases sitting between them. The CDR3 runs 14 residues. Germline assignment: CDR1 MDHEN and CDR2 SYDVKM. This CDR3 is CASSPIRDKETQYF. The CDR3 DNA reads as TGTGCCAGCAGCCCAATCAGGGACAAAGAGACCCAGTACTTC.

The rearrangement links TRBV5-1 to TRBJ2-2; D is possibly TRBD1 or TRBD2 (6 bases each). Per germline, CDR1 SGHRS and CDR2 YFSETQ. This CDR3 has 16 residues. V was cut by 4 bases and J by 5 bases, with 18 bases left in between. CDR3 loop: CASSGEIGGGTGELFF. As DNA, the CDR3 is TGCGCCAGCAGCGGAGAGATCGGAGGGGGGACCGGGGAGCTGTTTTTT.

The chain recombines TRBV14 with TRBJ2-7, with TRBD2 matching 7 bases. The CDR3 covers 13 residues. With 4 bases clipped from V and 3 bases from J, the junction kept 3 bases outside the gene matches. Looked up from germline, CDR1 is SGHDN and CDR2 is FVKESK. CDR3 in DNA: TGTGCCAGCAGCCCGGGGGGAGACTACGAGCAGTACTTC. The encoded protein is CASSPGGDYEQYF.

A word on this clone: The sample carries other DNA sequences with the same CDR3. V is TRBV30 and J is TRBJ2-7, with unresolved D. The CDR3 is made up of 11 amino acids. V lost 0 bases and J lost 4, with 4 bases in between. Germline loops: CDR1 GTSNPN, CDR2 SVGIG (reference sequence). CDR3: CAWSVVYEQYF. For the CDR3, the DNA is TGTGCCTGGAGTGTTGTGTACGAGCAGTACTTC.

This clone was picked up one time. The chain has TRBV7-8 and TRBJ1-5, with D perhaps TRBD1 (6 bases). Germline-derived CDR1 and CDR2 are SGHVS and FQNEAQ. The ends were cut back, 5 bases at V and 1 base at J, with 15 bases in the middle. CDR3 length equals 16 residues. The CDR3 DNA sequence: TGTGCCAGCAGCATTAAAGCGGACAGAAGCAATCAGCCCCAGCATTTT. Residues: CASSIKADRSNQPQHF.

The chain combines TRBV5-6 with TRBJ1-2; D gene unclear. The germline V and J ends were trimmed by 0 bases and 4 bases, with 13 bases remaining between them. From germline, CDR1 is SGHDT and CDR2 YYEEEE. The CDR3 runs 15 residues. The CDR3 protein is CASSLGDFPVYGYTF. In nucleotides, the CDR3 is TGTGCCAGCAGCTTGGGAGATTTTCCGGTCTATGGCTACACCTTC. The whole variable domain, filled in from reference TRBV5-6 and TRBJ1-2, reads DAGVTQSPTHLIKTRGQQVTLRCSPKSGHDTVSWYQQALGQGPQFIFQYYEEEERQRGNFPDRFSGHQFPNYSSELNVNALLLGDSALYLCASSLGDFPVYGYTFGSGTRLTVV.

V usage is TRBV5-4 and J usage is TRBJ2-7; D might be TRBD2 (5 bases). The CDR3 runs 14 residues. V was pared by 0 bases and J by 4 bases, with 11 bases between. Per the germline V gene, CDR1 is SGHNT and CDR2 is YYREEE (reference sequence). In DNA, the CDR3 is TGTGCCAGCAGCTTGGAGCGGAACCTGTACGAGCAGTACTTC. Translated: CASSLERNLYEQYF.

This chain connects TRBV21-1 to TRBJ2-1; TRBD1, as called in the table, went unchecked against the DNA. TRBV21-1 is flagged as a pseudogene. The CDR3 is made up of 19 amino acids. CDR3 nucleotide sequence: TGTGCCACCGCGAAAAAGGGGTGGGCAGTTTCTTTTACCTACAATGAGCAGTTCTTC. This translates into CATAKKGWAVSFTYNEQFF.

The chain carries TRBV4-1 and TRBJ2-1; tentatively, D is TRBD1 (6 bases). V gave up 3 bases and J gave up 8 bases, with 17 bases separating them. The CDR3 totals 15 residues. CDR1 is MGHRA, CDR2 YSYEKL, per germline. CDR3 protein: CASSQGQGSQHEQFF. The CDR3 nucleotides are TGCGCCAGCAGCCAGGGGCAGGGGAGCCAGCATGAGCAGTTCTTC.

This chain uses TRBV29-1 with TRBJ2-7, with 7 bases fitting TRBD2. Trimming at V came to 4 bases and at J to 7 bases, leaving 4 bases not matched to a gene. This CDR3 has 11 residues. Germline CDR1 and CDR2: SQVTM and ANQGSEA. The CDR3 coding sequence is TGCAGCGTTGCGGGGGGTGGAGAGCAGTACTTC. Translated, it gives CSVAGGGEQYF.

CDR3 in amino acids: CASRMGTGGNTEAFF. Here the CDR3 DNA reads TGTGCCAGCAGGATGGGGACAGGAGGGAACACTGAAGCTTTCTTT. The chain carries TRBV27 and TRBJ1-1; TRBD1 aligns across 8 bases. Germline-derived CDR1 and CDR2 are MNHEY and SMNVEV (reference sequence). The CDR3 extends over 15 amino acids. J gave up 1 base and V 6 bases, and 7 bases lay outside the gene matches.

The chain combines TRBV6-5 with TRBJ2-1, with 7 bases lining up with TRBD2. The CDR3 has 15 residues. Per germline, CDR1 MNHEY and CDR2 SVGAGI. Trimming cost V 2 bases and J 8 bases; bases outside gene matches: 9. The CDR3 DNA is TGTGCCAGCAGTTACGAACCAGCGGGGTACGATGAGCAGTTCTTC. It codes for CASSYEPAGYDEQFF.

The chain links TRBV7-9 to TRBJ1-2; 11 bases map to TRBD1. The CDR3 contains 16 residues. The germline gives CDR1 SEHNR, CDR2 FQNEAQ (reference sequence). The trim removed 6 bases at V and 5 bases at J, leaving 11 bases unmatched. The CDR3 nucleotides are TGTGCCAGCAGTCACGGGACAGGGGGATTTCCATATGGCTACACCTTC. Its protein is CASSHGTGGFPYGYTF.

The gene calls are TRBV13 and TRBJ2-7, with TRBD1 identical over 7 bases. Looked up from germline, CDR1 is PRHDT and CDR2 is FYEKMQ (reference sequence). Losses at the gene ends were 3 bases for V and 0 bases for J; bases not matched to a gene: 2. This CDR3 contains 14 residues. CDR3 DNA sequence: TGTGCCAGCAGCTTCGGGACAGTCTCCTACGAGCAGTACTTC. Encoded protein: CASSFGTVSYEQYF.

This chain uses TRBV27 with TRBJ2-3; no reliable D call. Trimming left V 3 bases short and J 1 base short, with 11 bases between. The CDR3 spans 15 residues. Per germline, CDR1 MNHEY and CDR2 SMNVEV (reference sequence). In nucleotides, the CDR3 is TGTGCCAGCAGTTTCTCGGAGTCGGGCACAGATACGCAGTATTTT. This sequence encodes CASSFSESGTDTQYF.

The chain has TRBV6-5 and TRBJ2-7; D gene uncertain. With 6 bases removed from V and 2 bases from J, the gap between germline ends came to 14 bases. The V gene's germline CDR1 is MNHEY and CDR2 SVGAGI. This CDR3 region has 14 residues. The CDR3 sequence is CASRGHYAPYEQYF. The CDR3, as DNA: TGTGCCAGCAGAGGGCATTATGCCCCCTACGAGCAGTACTTC.

The chain is built from TRBV14 and TRBJ1-2; D uncertain. CDR3 length: 13 residues. Per germline, CDR1 SGHDN and CDR2 FVKESK. The V end was cut by 3 bases, the J end by 8 bases, with 13 bases between. CDR3 in amino acids: CASSQARTEGYTF. DNA of the CDR3: TGTGCCAGCAGCCAGGCCAGGACCGAAGGCTACACCTTC.

CDR3 amino acids: CASSPGLAPDEQFF. CDR3 coding DNA: TGTGCCAGCAGTCCGGGACTAGCGCCCGATGAGCAGTTCTTC. The chain is built from TRBV2 and TRBJ2-1; 10 bases are a match to TRBD2. The V gene's germline CDR1 is SNHLY and CDR2 FYNNEI. J lost 8 bases, V lost 5 bases, and 6 bases had no gene match. The CDR3 contains 14 residues.

V usage is TRBV28 and J usage is TRBJ2-1, with D perhaps matching TRBD1 (6 bases). Trimming removed 3 bases from V and 7 bases from J, with 13 bases in between. The CDR3 is 14 amino acids. Germline V gene sequence: CDR1 MDHEN, CDR2 SYDVKM. For the CDR3, the DNA is TGTGCCAGCAGTTTTATACAGGGACGGAATGAGCAGTTCTTC. It translates to CASSFIQGRNEQFF.